The 32 T cell receptor beta chains listed next were all sequenced from one sample in a study of blood T cell repertoires in COVID-19. Libraries were prepared by immunoSEQ multiplex PCR; TCRdb keeps only in-frame clonotypes and omits some of them. The sample has 140,000 or so clones, about 80% seen once; the top ten hold approximately 3.4%. Specimen: peripheral blood. These receptors came from a man in his 70s who had recovered from COVID-19.

This chain links TRBV29-1 with TRBJ1-2, with D unclear. The CDR3 extends over 11 amino acids. V dropped 5 bases and J dropped 4 bases, with 8 bases sitting between them. Germline CDR1 and CDR2: SQVTM and ANQGSEA. CDR3 coding DNA: TGCAGCGTTCGGGATTTCTATGGCTACACCTTC. It yields the protein CSVRDFYGYTF.

The V and J genes are TRBV6-8 and TRBJ2-5; TRBD2 aligns across 8 bases. CDR1 and CDR2 (germline): MNHGY, SAAAGT. J lost 5 bases, V lost 7 bases, and 3 bases had no gene match. This CDR3 comprises 12 residues. CDR3 DNA: TGTGCCAGCACCCGCGGGGGGGAGACCCAGTACTTC. Protein sequence: CASTRGGETQYF.

The gene calls are TRBV12-3 or TRBV12-4 and TRBJ2-3; D call uncertain. The CDR3 totals 13 residues. V was trimmed by 2 bases and J by 3 bases, leaving 6 bases between them. CDR3 sequence: CASSLLRTDTQYF. The CDR3 nucleotides are TGTGCCAGCAGTTTATTGAGGACAGATACGCAGTATTTT.

V gene TRBV5-1 combines with J gene TRBJ1-5; D might be TRBD1 (6 bases). The CDR3 contains 18 residues. V shed 0 bases and J shed 1 base, with 17 bases lying between them. Germline V gene lookup returns CDR1 SGHRS and CDR2 YFSETQ. CDR3 bases: TGCGCCAGCAGCTTGGTACCCGGGGACATCAGGAGCAATCAGCCCCAGCATTTT. This codes for CASSLVPGDIRSNQPQHF.

The chain has TRBV5-1 and TRBJ1-1, with D hard to call. The ends were cut back, 4 bases at V and 1 base at J, with 8 bases in the middle. The germline V gene has CDR1 SGHRS and CDR2 YFSETQ. The CDR3 runs 13 residues. This CDR3 reads CASSRTRNTEAFF. CDR3 DNA sequence: TGCGCCAGCAGCCGAACACGGAACACTGAAGCTTTCTTT.

This chain joins TRBV12-3 or TRBV12-4 and TRBJ1-1; no clear D. This CDR3 has 11 residues. Between the trimmed V and J ends, which lost 6 bases and 2 bases, there was a span of 4 bases. CDR3 nucleotides: TGTGCCAGCAGCCAAAACACTGAAGCTTTCTTT. Translation gives CASSQNTEAFF.

This clone occurred once. This chain uses TRBV5-4 with TRBJ2-1; the D gene is possibly TRBD2 (5 bases). Trimming removed 6 bases from V and 0 bases from J, with 16 bases in between. The CDR3 totals 16 residues. Germline V lookup: CDR1 SGHNT, CDR2 YYREEE (reference sequence). CDR3 bases: TGTGCCAGCACCTATGGCCGGGGTCGCTCCTACAATGAGCAGTTCTTC. This sequence encodes CASTYGRGRSYNEQFF. The variable domain in full, completed from reference TRBV5-4 and TRBJ2-1, reads ETGVTQSPTHLIKTRGQQVTLRCSSQSGHNTVSWYQQALGQGPQFIFQYYREEENGRGNFPPRFSGLQFPNYSSELNVNALELDDSALYLCASTYGRGRSYNEQFFGPGTRLTVL.

In its sample, this clone was seen a few times. The rearrangement links TRBV13 to TRBJ2-3; 14 bases match TRBD2. J lost 3 bases, V lost 5 bases, and 4 bases had no gene match. The CDR3 loop spans 16 amino acids. The V gene's germline CDR1 is PRHDT and CDR2 FYEKMQ (reference sequence). The DNA for the CDR3 is TGTGCCAGCAGCGCCTGGACTAGCGGGAGGACAGATACGCAGTATTTT. It encodes CASSAWTSGRTDTQYF.

The V gene is TRBV27, the J gene TRBJ2-7, with 8 bases matching TRBD2. The CDR3 sequence is 16 residues long. Unmatched junction bases numbered 10, after V lost 4 bases and J lost 2 bases. Germline values: CDR1 MNHEY, CDR2 SMNVEV (reference sequence). The CDR3 is CASSSTETSVPYEQYF. CDR3 nucleotide sequence: TGTGCCAGCAGTTCAACCGAGACTAGCGTGCCCTACGAGCAGTACTTC.

The J gene is TRBJ1-2, the V gene TRBV19; 7 nucleotides agree with TRBD1. Germline V lookup: CDR1 LNHDA, CDR2 SQIVND (reference sequence). The V and J ends lost 3 bases and 0 bases, in that order; junction bases with no gene match: 4. The length of the CDR3 is 15 residues. The CDR3 DNA reads as TGTGCCAGTAGTATCCCGGGACAGACTAACTATGGCTACACCTTC. Protein sequence: CASSIPGQTNYGYTF.

V is TRBV7-2 and J is TRBJ2-5, with TRBD2 matching 9 bases. The J segment lost 5 bases and the V segment lost 3 bases, leaving 10 bases of the junction unmatched. Germline CDR1 SGHTA, CDR2 FQGNSA. The CDR3 loop spans 16 amino acids. The CDR3: CASSFNVGGRGETQYF. For the CDR3, the DNA is TGTGCCAGCAGCTTCAATGTCGGCGGGAGGGGGGAGACCCAGTACTTC.

V usage is TRBV5-1 and J usage is TRBJ2-3, with 9 positions matching TRBD1. Trimming at V came to 4 bases and at J to 5 bases, leaving 8 bases not matched to a gene. The CDR3 extends over 15 amino acids. Germline loops: CDR1 SGHRS, CDR2 YFSETQ. The CDR3: CASSPFGGQGDTQYF. CDR3 nucleotide sequence: TGCGCCAGCAGCCCCTTCGGGGGACAGGGAGATACGCAGTATTTT.

The chain carries TRBV9 and TRBJ1-2, with D unclear. V was clipped by 3 bases and J by 0 bases, with 12 bases between them. Germline CDR1 reads SGDLS; CDR2 reads YYNGEE. The CDR3 is 15 amino acids. CDR3 in amino acids: CASSATVTANYGYTF. In DNA, the CDR3 is TGTGCCAGCAGCGCGACGGTTACAGCTAACTATGGCTACACCTTC.

The chain carries TRBV5-1 and TRBJ2-6; D call uncertain. This CDR3 contains 15 residues. The V end was cut by 0 bases, the J end by 0 bases, with 4 bases between. CDR1 SGHRS and CDR2 YFSETQ come from the germline V gene. The CDR3 is CASSLDGSGANVLTF. The CDR3 nucleotides read TGCGCCAGCAGCTTGGACGGCTCTGGGGCCAACGTCCTGACTTTC.

The rearrangement uses TRBV4-1 and TRBJ2-7; 7 nucleotides align to TRBD1. CDR3 length: 15 amino acids. Germline CDR1 MGHRA, CDR2 YSYEKL. V shed 1 base and J 2 bases; nucleotides not matched to a gene: 5. DNA for the CDR3: TGCGCCAGCAGCCAAGCCCAAGACAGGGCCTACGAGCAGTACTTC. Its translation is CASSQAQDRAYEQYF.

The V call is TRBV13, the J call TRBJ2-3; 16 bases agree with TRBD2. Germline V gives CDR1 PRHDT, CDR2 FYEKMQ (reference sequence). After removal of 4 bases from V and 6 bases from J, the junction contained 4 bases not matched to a gene. CDR3 size: 16 residues. The CDR3: CASSWGLAGGPDTQYF. CDR3 nucleotides: TGTGCCAGCAGCTGGGGACTAGCGGGAGGGCCTGATACGCAGTATTTT.

V and J are TRBV4-1 and TRBJ2-3; 12 nucleotides align to TRBD2. The length of the CDR3 is 16 residues. Germline V gene data show CDR1 as MGHRA and CDR2 as YSYEKL. V trimming: 2 bases; J trimming: 2 bases; junction bases outside the gene matches: 2. The CDR3 loop reads CASSQRLAGDTDTQYF. DNA of the CDR3: TGCGCCAGCAGCCAAAGACTAGCGGGAGACACAGATACGCAGTATTTT.

The rearrangement links TRBV9 to TRBJ2-6; D gene unclear. V gave up 0 bases and J gave up 0 bases, with 7 bases separating them. The CDR3 has 16 amino acids. The V gene's germline CDR1 is SGDLS and CDR2 YYNGEE. CDR3 sequence reads: CASSVAPGSGANVLTF. The CDR3 nucleotides are TGTGCCAGCAGCGTAGCCCCAGGCTCTGGGGCCAACGTCCTGACTTTC. The whole variable domain, remainder taken from reference TRBV9 and TRBJ2-6, is DSGVTQTPKHLITATGQRVTLRCSPRSGDLSVYWYQQSLDQGLQFLIQYYNGEERAKGNILERFSAQQFPDLHSELNLSSLELGDSALYFCASSVAPGSGANVLTFGAGSRLTVL.

This chain connects TRBV30 to TRBJ1-4, with 9 bases aligning to TRBD1. CDR3 length: 14 residues. Germline V CDR1 and CDR2: GTSNPN, SVGIG (reference sequence). The V and J ends lost 5 bases and 7 bases, in that order; junction bases with no gene match: 8. As DNA, the CDR3 is TGTGCCTGGGCTACGGGACAGGGAATTGAAAAACTGTTTTTT. Amino acids: CAWATGQGIEKLFF.

The chain employs TRBV18 and TRBJ2-7; TRBD2 might be the D (5 bases). Germline loops: CDR1 KGHSH, CDR2 LQKENI. The CDR3 covers 13 residues. Trimming shortened V by 3 bases and J by 0 bases, and 6 bases separated the two germline ends. As DNA, the CDR3 is TGTGCCAGCTCACCCGGGATCTCCTACGAGCAGTACTTC. Protein: CASSPGISYEQYF. The full variable domain, completed using reference TRBV18 and TRBJ2-7, is NAGVMQNPRHLVRRRGQEARLRCSPMKGHSHVYWYRQLPEEGLKFMVYLQKENIIDESGMPKERFSAEFPKEGPSILRIQQVVRGDSAAYFCASSPGISYEQYFGPGTRLTVT.

V is TRBV7-2 and J is TRBJ1-1; D not certain. Deletions cut 5 bases from V and 0 bases from J, with 16 bases between. This CDR3 region has 16 residues. Germline assignment: CDR1 SGHTA and CDR2 FQGNSA. CDR3 amino acids: CASSAWAGLLNTEAFF. In DNA form, the CDR3 reads TGTGCCAGCAGCGCCTGGGCTGGACTCCTGAACACTGAAGCTTTCTTT.

CDR3 nucleotide sequence: TGTGCCAGCAGCTCTTACAATAACTATCGAGGAGACGAGTTCTTC. It is translated as CASSSYNNYRGDEFF. The chain links TRBV7-9 to TRBJ2-1; D ambiguous. This CDR3 comprises 15 residues. Germline CDR1 reads SEHNR; CDR2 reads FQNEAQ (reference sequence). V was cut by 4 bases and J by 14 bases, with 24 bases left in between. Complete variable domain (other parts from reference TRBV7-9 and TRBJ2-1): DTGVSQNPRHKITKRGQNVTFRCDPISEHNRLYWYRQTLGQGPEFLTYFQNEAQLEKSRLLSDRFSAERPKGSFSTLEIQRTEQGDSAMYLCASSSYNNYRGDEFFGPGTRLTVL.

The rearrangement links TRBV5-6 to TRBJ2-5, with TRBD2 matching 7 bases. The CDR3 runs to 16 residues. Germline V gives CDR1 SGHDT, CDR2 YYEEEE. V shed 0 bases, J shed 4 bases, and the junction held 9 bases outside the gene matches. The CDR3 region is CASSLGPTTGGETQYF. The CDR3 DNA sequence: TGTGCCAGCAGCTTGGGGCCAACTACGGGGGGAGAGACCCAGTACTTC. Together with reference TRBV5-6 and TRBJ2-5, the CDR3 gives the full variable domain: DAGVTQSPTHLIKTRGQQVTLRCSPKSGHDTVSWYQQALGQGPQFIFQYYEEEERQRGNFPDRFSGHQFPNYSSELNVNALLLGDSALYLCASSLGPTTGGETQYFGPGTRLLVL.

This clone was recorded a few times. This rearrangement joins TRBV25-1 to TRBJ1-1; D is uncertain. Germline V gene data show CDR1 as MGHDK and CDR2 as SYGVNS. V was trimmed by 2 bases and J by 4 bases, leaving 14 bases between them. The CDR3 contains 15 residues. For the CDR3, the DNA is TGTGCCAGCAGTGAACTACGAGGGCCGACCACTGAAGCTTTCTTT. It is translated as CASSELRGPTTEAFF.

As DNA, the CDR3 is TGTGCCAGCAGGGGAGGGGGGGTAGATTCACCCCTCCACTTT. Translating it yields CASRGGGVDSPLHF. This chain links TRBV27 with TRBJ1-6; a weak D match, TRBD1 (6 bases). The CDR3 is 14 amino acids. From germline, CDR1 is MNHEY and CDR2 SMNVEV (reference sequence). Trimming took off 6 bases at V and 8 bases at J, with 14 bases between the two ends.

The rearrangement joins TRBV2 to TRBJ2-3, with a tentative D call TRBD1 (5 bases). Trimming took 0 bases from V and 0 from J, leaving 10 bases between them. The length of the CDR3 is 16 residues. Germline lookup yields CDR1 SNHLY and CDR2 FYNNEI. CDR3 sequence (DNA): TGTGCCAGCAGTGAAGCGCTTGGGGCTAGCACAGATACGCAGTATTTT. Encoded protein: CASSEALGASTDTQYF.

DNA for the CDR3: TGTGCCAGCTCACCATGGGGGACAGGTCTGTCTAACTATGGCTACACCTTC. Residues: CASSPWGTGLSNYGYTF. The chain uses TRBV18 and TRBJ1-2, with 8 bases fitting TRBD1. This CDR3 contains 17 residues. Germline V gene sequence: CDR1 KGHSH, CDR2 LQKENI. The junction had 8 bases not matched to a gene; V was cut back by 2 bases and J by 0 bases.

The CDR3 nucleotides are TGTGCCAGCAGTGAAGAAACAGGGACCTACAATGAGCAGTTCTTC. Residues: CASSEETGTYNEQFF. V gene TRBV6-1 combines with J gene TRBJ2-1; D is possibly TRBD1 (6 bases). The V gene lost 1 base and the J gene lost 2 bases, with 9 bases spanning the gap. The CDR3 sequence is 15 residues long. Germline values: CDR1 MNHNS, CDR2 SASEGT.

The rearrangement joins TRBV20-1 to TRBJ1-2; the D is unclear. The CDR3 runs 11 residues. Germline values: CDR1 DFQATT, CDR2 SNEGSKA (reference sequence). The V end was cut by 3 bases, the J end by 5 bases, with 7 bases between. In DNA form, the CDR3 reads TGCAGTGCTAGGGTAGTGTATGGCTACACCTTC. This sequence encodes CSARVVYGYTF.

In DNA form, the CDR3 reads TGTGCCATCAGTGAGGAAGGGAGCTCCTACGAGCAGTACTTC. Translation gives CAISEEGSSYEQYF. The chain carries TRBV10-3 and TRBJ2-7, with D maybe TRBD2 (5 bases). V lost 2 bases, J lost 0 bases, and 8 bases lay in between. This CDR3 region has 14 residues. Germline CDR1 ENHRY, CDR2 SYGVKD.

The gene calls are TRBV12-3 or TRBV12-4 and TRBJ2-1; TRBD1 aligns across 8 bases. V lost 5 bases and J lost 15; bases outside the gene matches: 9. The CDR3 runs 12 residues. CDR3 nucleotides: TGTGCCAGCAGTCTCCAACCCGGGACAGGGTTCTTC. This gives the protein CASSLQPGTGFF.

The chain recombines TRBV20-1 with TRBJ2-1; 8 nucleotides match TRBD2. J gave up 4 bases and V 3 bases, and 5 bases lay outside the gene matches. The CDR3 contains 14 residues. Germline V CDR1 and CDR2: DFQATT, SNEGSKA (reference sequence). DNA for the CDR3: TGCAGTGCTAGTCCACTAGCGGAGTACAATGAGCAGTTCTTC. Translating it yields CSASPLAEYNEQFF.